This TCR beta chain was recovered during a study of Ad26.COV2.S vaccination and SARS-CoV-2 variants. Regarding the study as a whole: Vaccinees and placebo recipients showed similar non-spike TCR breadth. Total T cell responses were possibly underestimated by TCR breadth and depth analyses.

Specified treatment: some 20 received Ad26.COV2.S at low or high dose, single or two shots; several received placebo; per-sample allocation not given. Following the first vaccine or placebo injection, samples were taken on day 63. Expressing Wuhan-strain SARS-CoV-2 spike, an Ad26 vector served as the vaccine. This clone was recorded only once. Its antigen is currently unknown. This CDR3 has 11 amino acids. The germline V gene encodes CDR1 SQVTM and CDR2 ANQGSEA. The ends were cut back, 7 bases at V and 7 bases at J, with 10 bases in the middle. This table comes from immunoSEQ multiplex PCR, and its TCRdb copy is limited to in-frame clones, with some not included. Among more than 300,000 clones listed, 86% were seen once.

This specimen was peripheral blood, taken in a trial of Ad26.COV2.S vaccine versus placebo. This clonotype was sampled from a person aged 18-60 years who received the Ad26.COV2.S COVID-19 vaccine or a placebo. The V and J genes are TRBV29-1 and TRBJ1-4; D is uncertain. The CDR3 here is CSATISEKLFF. The CDR3 DNA reads as TGCAGCGCGACTATTAGTGAAAAACTGTTTTTT.